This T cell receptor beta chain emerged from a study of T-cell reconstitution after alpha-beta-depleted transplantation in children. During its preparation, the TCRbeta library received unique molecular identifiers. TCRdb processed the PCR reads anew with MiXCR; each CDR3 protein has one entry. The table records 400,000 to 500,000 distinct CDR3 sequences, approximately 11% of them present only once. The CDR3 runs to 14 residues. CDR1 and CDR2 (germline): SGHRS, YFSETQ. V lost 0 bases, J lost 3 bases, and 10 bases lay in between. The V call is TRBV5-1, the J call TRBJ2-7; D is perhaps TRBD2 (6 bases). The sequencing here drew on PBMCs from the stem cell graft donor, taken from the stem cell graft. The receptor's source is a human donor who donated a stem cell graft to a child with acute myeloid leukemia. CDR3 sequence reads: CASSLVFSGYEQYF. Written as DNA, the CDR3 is TGCGCCAGCAGCTTGGTTTTTAGCGGCTACGAGCAGTACTTC.